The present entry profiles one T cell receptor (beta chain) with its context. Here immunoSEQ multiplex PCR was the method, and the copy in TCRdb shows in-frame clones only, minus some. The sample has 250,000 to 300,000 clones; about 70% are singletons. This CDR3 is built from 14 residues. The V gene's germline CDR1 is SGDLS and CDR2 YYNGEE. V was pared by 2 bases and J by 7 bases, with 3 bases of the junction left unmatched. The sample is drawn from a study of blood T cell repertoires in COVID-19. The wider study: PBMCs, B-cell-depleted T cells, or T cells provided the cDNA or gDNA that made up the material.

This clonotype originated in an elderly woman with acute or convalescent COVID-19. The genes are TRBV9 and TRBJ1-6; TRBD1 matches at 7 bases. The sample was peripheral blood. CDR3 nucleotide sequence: TGTGCCAGCAGCGTCGGACAGGAGAATTCACCCCTCCACTTT. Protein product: CASSVGQENSPLHF.